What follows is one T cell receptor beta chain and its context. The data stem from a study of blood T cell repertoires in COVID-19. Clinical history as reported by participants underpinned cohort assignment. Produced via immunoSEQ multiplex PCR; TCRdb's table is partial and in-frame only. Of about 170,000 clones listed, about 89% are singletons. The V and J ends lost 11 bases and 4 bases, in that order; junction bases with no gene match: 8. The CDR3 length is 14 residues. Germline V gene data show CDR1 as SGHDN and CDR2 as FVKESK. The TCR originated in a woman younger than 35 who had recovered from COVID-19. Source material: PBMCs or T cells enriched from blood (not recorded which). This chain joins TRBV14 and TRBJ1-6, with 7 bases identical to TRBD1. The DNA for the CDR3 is TGTGCCTACAAGCCGGGACAGTATAATTCACCCCTCCACTTT. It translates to CAYKPGQYNSPLHF.